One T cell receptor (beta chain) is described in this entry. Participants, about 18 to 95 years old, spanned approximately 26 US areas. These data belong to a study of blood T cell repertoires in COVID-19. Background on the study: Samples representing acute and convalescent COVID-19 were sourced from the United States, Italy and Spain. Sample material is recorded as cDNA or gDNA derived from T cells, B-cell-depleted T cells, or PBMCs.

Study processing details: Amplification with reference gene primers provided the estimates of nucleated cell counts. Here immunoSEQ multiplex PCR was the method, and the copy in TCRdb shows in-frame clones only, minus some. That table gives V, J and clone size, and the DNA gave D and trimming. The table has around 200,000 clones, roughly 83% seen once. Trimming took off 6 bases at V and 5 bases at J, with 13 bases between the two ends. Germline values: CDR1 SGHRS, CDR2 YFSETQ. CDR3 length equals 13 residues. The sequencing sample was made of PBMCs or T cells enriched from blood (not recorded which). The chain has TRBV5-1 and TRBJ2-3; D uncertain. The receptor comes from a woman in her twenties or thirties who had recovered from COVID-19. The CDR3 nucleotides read TGCGCCAGCAACTCCCTCGTGCGAGATACGCAGTATTTT. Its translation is CASNSLVRDTQYF.